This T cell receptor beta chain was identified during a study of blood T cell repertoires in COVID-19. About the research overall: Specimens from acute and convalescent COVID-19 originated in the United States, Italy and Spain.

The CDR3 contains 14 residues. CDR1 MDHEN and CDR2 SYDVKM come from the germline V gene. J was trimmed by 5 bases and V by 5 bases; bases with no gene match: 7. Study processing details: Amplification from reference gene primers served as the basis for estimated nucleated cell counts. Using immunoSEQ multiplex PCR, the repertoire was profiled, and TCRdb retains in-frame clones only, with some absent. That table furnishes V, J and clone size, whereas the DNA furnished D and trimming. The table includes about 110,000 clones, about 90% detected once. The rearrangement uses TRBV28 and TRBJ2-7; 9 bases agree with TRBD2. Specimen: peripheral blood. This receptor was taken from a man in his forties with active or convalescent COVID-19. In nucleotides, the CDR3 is TGTGCCAGCAGTCTGACTAGCGGCCTACACGAGCAGTACTTC. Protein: CASSLTSGLHEQYF. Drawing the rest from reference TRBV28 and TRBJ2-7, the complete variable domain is DVKVTQSSRYLVKRTGEKVFLECVQDMDHENMFWYRQDPGLGLRLIYFSYDVKMKEKGDIPEGYSVSREKKERFSLILESASTNQTSMYLCASSLTSGLHEQYFGPGTRLTVT.